This entry concerns a single T cell receptor beta chain. This clone showed up just a few times. No antigen is known for it. No much larger clone is present one base from it, and per-base qualities are unavailable. V and J are truncated by 4 bases and 2 bases respectively, leaving an intervening sequence of 11 bases. The germline V gene (reference sequence) gives CDR1 as GTSNPN and CDR2 as SVGIG. Its CDR3 holds 13 amino acids, cysteine through phenylalanine. Of all the DNA, just the CDR3 is kept, 39 bases in frame from base 1. The data were obtained in a study of T cell clonotyping in hematopoietic cell transplantation (dated by TCRdb to about 2021). In terms of the full investigation: Pretransplant recipient samples were obtained after cytoreduction. A total of approximately 130 blood samples were gathered in the study from roughly 40 consecutive transplant recipients along with their related donors. Recruitment of patients ran from late 2015 to early 2017, and follow-up continued until late 2020 or until death.

Overall results and qualifications from the work: Just a small fraction of recipient repertoires overlapped with donor repertoires, and more than 95% appeared de novo at the given depth. A decrease in recipient TCR diversity was observed after transplant, and a progressive increase in pathologically expanded clonotypes was seen from day 30 to day 180. The sample size was limited and the cells went unsorted, which meant the CD4 and CD8 repertoire contributions could not be told apart. Donor and pretransplant recipient Inverse Simpson Index values predicted broader posttransplant TCR repertoire diversity.

The time point label for this specimen denotes: recipient sample about 28 days before transplant, after cytoreduction. Recipient blood was collected about 28 days before transplant and at days 30, 100 and 180 after transplant. Nuclei Lysis Solution was used to extract genomic DNA from fresh or cryopreserved unfractionated peripheral blood mononuclear cells. With the immunoSEQ assay, which is a bias-controlled multiplex PCR relying on V- and J-specific primers, TCR beta CDR3 regions were amplified from genomic DNA. In a second PCR step, the CDR3 amplicons were tagged with a proprietary barcode plus Illumina adapter sequences. CDR3 libraries were sequenced on an Illumina MiSeq instrument. The authors processed their data as follows. Export and quality control were done with immunoSEQ Analyzer 3.0, while downstream analyses used R Bioconductor and Immunarch. Only productive rearrangements in the normalized downsampled data set were used to calculate repertoire metrics. Pathologically expanded clonotypes were defined as those larger than 5 templates in the normalized cohort. Repertoire diversity was measured with the Inverse Simpson Index. CMV-specificity analyses were carried out on the non-normalized data set to capture all clonotypes. TCRdb limited this immuneACCESS table to in-frame rearrangements with V and J called. A share of clones is missing; checked studies link under half to unresolved V genes, and the rest is unexplained. V and J calls and clone size are those listed in that table; D and trimming were worked out from the DNA. This sample is represented by 7,000 to 8,000 clones; approximately 90% of them were singletons. Under 7.5% of the sample is in the top ten clones.

The origin of this receptor is a man aged 60 to 69 with acute myeloid leukemia. Some clones in this sample may be carry-over from other donors' samples. The sequencing used peripheral blood mononuclear cells, collected before stem cell transplant. The V and J segments used are TRBV30 and TRBJ1-2; a weak D assignment points to TRBD1 (5 bases agree). The encoded CDR3 is CAWTPSGNYGYTF. The DNA sequence reads TGTGCCTGGACCCCCTCAGGGAACTATGGCTACACCTTC.